Listed below are T cell receptor beta chains from one sample, sequenced in a study of blood T cell repertoires in COVID-19. Here immunoSEQ multiplex PCR was the method, and the copy in TCRdb shows in-frame clones only, minus some. The sample yields under 300,000 clones, 84% seen once. The sample was peripheral blood. These TCRs come from a woman aged 40 to 49 who had recovered from COVID-19. Both conserved end residues are part of each CDR3. The D gene is left open where the match is weak. Part of the rows lack a size; the others show once, few, many or a class for expanded clones.

TRBV6-5	TRBJ1-6	NA	NA	TGTGCCAGCAAGGGGGGGCAGGGCGGATCACCCCTCCACTTT	CASKGGQGGSPLHF
TRBV4-2	TRBJ2-2	NA	NA	TGTGCCAGCAGCCAAGCCGGGACTGGCGGGGAGCTGTTTTTT	CASSQAGTGGELFF
TRBV10-2	TRBJ2-1	NA	TRBD1	TGCGCCAGCAGCCAGCAGGGACAGATATACAATGAGCAGTTCTTC	CASSQQGQIYNEQFF
TRBV7-9	TRBJ2-7	few	NA	TGTGCCAGCAGCTTATTCAGCTACGAGCAGTACTTC	CASSLFSYEQYF
TRBV2	TRBJ2-3	NA	TRBD2	TGTGCCAGCAGTGCCAGCGGGGGCCCTACGCAGTATTTT	CASSASGGPTQYF
TRBV5-4	TRBJ1-1	NA	NA	TGTGCCAGCAGCTTGTTTCCACAGGGAGAAGCTTTCTTT	CASSLFPQGEAFF
TRBV5-4	TRBJ2-5	NA	TRBD2	TGTGCCAGCAGCTTGAGCGGGGGGGCGGAGACCCAGTACTTC	CASSLSGGAETQYF
TRBV5-6	TRBJ2-2	NA	NA	TGTGCCAGCCTTGGCGGGTACGCGAACACCGGGGAGCTGTTTTTT	CASLGGYANTGELFF
TRBV29-1	TRBJ1-1	NA	NA	TGCAGCGTCTTGACAACTGAAGCTTTCTTT	CSVLTTEAFF
TRBV30	TRBJ1-3	NA	NA	TGTGCCTGGAGTCAGGGTAATGGAAACACCATATATTTT	CAWSQGNGNTIYF
TRBV12-3/TRBV12-4	TRBJ2-2	few	NA	TGTGCCAGCAGCCCAAGAGGGCTAGAGCTGTTTTTT	CASSPRGLELFF
TRBV27	TRBJ2-7	NA	NA	TGTGCCAGCAGTTCGACATTCCCCCCCTACGAGCAGTACTTC	CASSSTFPPYEQYF
TRBV7-9	TRBJ1-6	NA	TRBD1	TGTGCCACCTCAATACAGGGGGTAGGCTCACCCCTCCACTTT	CATSIQGVGSPLHF
TRBV13	TRBJ1-2	NA	NA	TGTGCCAGCAGCTTAGGCCCGGGTCCAAACTATGGCTACACCTTC	CASSLGPGPNYGYTF
TRBV6-5	TRBJ1-2	NA	TRBD1	TGTGCCTGCGCTCGGACAGGAGCTAACTATGGCTACACCTTC	CACARTGANYGYTF
TRBV19	TRBJ1-1	NA	NA	TGTGCCAGTAGTATAGATGGACGGACAGACACTGAAGCTTTCTTT	CASSIDGRTDTEAFF
TRBV5-5	TRBJ2-6	once	NA	TGTGCCAGCAGCCTGTTACAGGGCGCTGGGGCCAACGTCCTGACTTTC	CASSLLQGAGANVLTF
TRBV10-2	TRBJ2-4	NA	TRBD1	TGCGCCAGCAGTGAGGGACAGGGCCGGACGGCCAAAAACATTCAGTACTTC	CASSEGQGRTAKNIQYF
TRBV27	TRBJ2-1	once	TRBD2	TGTGCCAGCAGGGGACTAGCGGGCTCCTACAATGAGCAGTTCTTC	CASRGLAGSYNEQFF
TRBV5-6	TRBJ2-5	once	NA	TGTGCCAGCAGCTCAAGCGGACAGATCCAAGAGACCCAGTACTTC	CASSSSGQIQETQYF
TRBV28	TRBJ2-5	NA	NA	TGTGCCAGCAGTTTCGCGGAATCGGGGGCCCAGTACTTC	CASSFAESGAQYF
TRBV4-1	TRBJ1-4	NA	NA	TGCGCCAGCAGCCAAGGTGGTTTGGGAGCAACTAATGAAAAACTGTTTTTT	CASSQGGLGATNEKLFF
TRBV20-1	TRBJ2-3	NA	TRBD2	TGCAGTGCTAGTCGTAGGCGGGGGACCTCCTGGGTGGATACGCAGTATTTT	CSASRRRGTSWVDTQYF
TRBV12-3/TRBV12-4	TRBJ2-5	NA	NA	TGTGCCAGCAGTTGGAGGGAGACCCAGTACTTC	CASSWRETQYF
TRBV3-1/TRBV3-2	TRBJ1-5	once	NA	TGTGCCAGCAGCCAAGATCTGCGGGGGCATCAGCCCCAGCATTTT	CASSQDLRGHQPQHF
TRBV7-2	TRBJ1-2	NA	TRBD1	TGTGCCAGCAGCTTAAGGGGGCAGGGTGGCTACACCTTC	CASSLRGQGGYTF
TRBV14	TRBJ1-1	once	NA	TGTGCCAGCAGCCCCCCTGGAGGCCGAAACACTGAAGCTTTCTTT	CASSPPGGRNTEAFF
TRBV24-1	TRBJ2-2	NA	TRBD1	TGTGCCACCAAACAGGGGGCTGCCGGGGAGCTGTTTTTT	CATKQGAAGELFF
TRBV18	TRBJ1-2	NA	NA	TGTGCCAGCTCACCACGCCGGGACACTCCCTATGGCTACACCTTC	CASSPRRDTPYGYTF
TRBV7-9	TRBJ1-4	NA	TRBD1	TGTGCCAGCAGCTCCGGCCGCGGGACAGGGAGAGAAAAACTGTTTTTT	CASSSGRGTGREKLFF
TRBV30	TRBJ1-2	NA	TRBD1	TGTGCCTGGAGTGGATCGACAGGGGGGTATGGCTACACCTTC	CAWSGSTGGYGYTF
TRBV18	TRBJ1-2	NA	NA	TGTGCCAGCTCACCGACTGAAGCTAACTATGGCTACACCTTC	CASSPTEANYGYTF
TRBV19	TRBJ1-2	NA	TRBD1	TGTGCCAGTAGTATAGTGGGACAGAACTATGGCTACACCTTC	CASSIVGQNYGYTF
TRBV15	TRBJ1-3	NA	NA	TGTGCCACCAGCAGAGTATTGGGTCGGGACACCATATATTTT	CATSRVLGRDTIYF
TRBV4-2	TRBJ2-6	once	NA	TGTGCCAGCAGCCAAGACTTAACAGGGTCCTCTGGGGCCAACGTCCTGACTTTC	CASSQDLTGSSGANVLTF
TRBV5-8	TRBJ1-6	NA	TRBD1	TGTGCCAGCAGACGACAGGGACCTTCACCCCTCCACTTT	CASRRQGPSPLHF